The clone carrying this T cell receptor (beta chain) was detected only a few times. Its antigen remains unidentified. These data originate in a study of T cells in Graves' hyperthyroidism and ophthalmopathy. Using RNA transcripts as the source, TCR beta CDR3 regions were amplified. During a first-round RT-PCR of the TCR CDR3, the HTBI primer set was used. Via MiXCR, TCRdb re-called the multiplex PCR reads, giving one row per CDR3 protein. The table records hundreds of thousands of distinct CDR3 sequences, 14% of them present only once. Notes on the study in general: Most expanded thyroid clonotypes above 0.001 recurred in blood.

The CDR3 has 16 amino acids. Unmatched junction bases numbered 1, after V lost 1 base and J lost 1 base. Germline-derived CDR1 and CDR2 are MGHRA and YSYEKL. The chain is built from TRBV4-1 and TRBJ1-1, with 12 bases fitting TRBD1. The TCR comes from a woman in her late teens or twenties with Graves' hyperthyroidism. Sequencing was done on a sample of blood. The DNA of the CDR3 is TGCGCCAGCAGCCAAGGGGACAGGGGGCCGAACACTGAAGCTTTCTTT. This encodes CASSQGDRGPNTEAFF.